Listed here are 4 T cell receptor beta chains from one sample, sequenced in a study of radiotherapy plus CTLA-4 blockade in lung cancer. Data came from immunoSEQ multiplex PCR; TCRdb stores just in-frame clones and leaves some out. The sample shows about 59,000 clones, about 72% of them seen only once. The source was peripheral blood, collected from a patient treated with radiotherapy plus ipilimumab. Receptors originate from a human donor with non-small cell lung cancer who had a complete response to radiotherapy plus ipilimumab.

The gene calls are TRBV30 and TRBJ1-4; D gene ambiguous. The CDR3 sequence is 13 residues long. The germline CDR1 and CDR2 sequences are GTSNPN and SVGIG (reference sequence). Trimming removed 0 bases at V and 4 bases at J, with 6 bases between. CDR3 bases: TGTGCCTGGAGTGTACACAGTAATGAAAAACTGTTTTTT. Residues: CAWSVHSNEKLFF. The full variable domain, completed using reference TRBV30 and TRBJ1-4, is SQTIHQWPATLVQPVGSPLSLECTVEGTSNPNLYWYRQAAGRGLQLLFYSVGIGQISSEVPQNLSASRPQDRQFILSSKKLLLSDSGFYLCAWSVHSNEKLFFGSGTQLSVL.

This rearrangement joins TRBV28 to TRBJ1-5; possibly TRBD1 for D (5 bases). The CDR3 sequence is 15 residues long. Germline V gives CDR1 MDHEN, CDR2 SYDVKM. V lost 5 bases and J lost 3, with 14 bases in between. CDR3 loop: CASSQSGGFNQPQHF. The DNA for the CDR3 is TGTGCCAGCAGTCAGTCCGGGGGTTTCAATCAGCCCCAGCATTTT.

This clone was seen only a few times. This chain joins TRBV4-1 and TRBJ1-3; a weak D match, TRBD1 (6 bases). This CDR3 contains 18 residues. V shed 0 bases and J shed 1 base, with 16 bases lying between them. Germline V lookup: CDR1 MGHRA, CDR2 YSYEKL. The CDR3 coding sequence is TGCGCCAGCAGCCAAGAGTCCGGGACAACTAGTTCTGGAAACACCATATATTTT. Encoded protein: CASSQESGTTSSGNTIYF.

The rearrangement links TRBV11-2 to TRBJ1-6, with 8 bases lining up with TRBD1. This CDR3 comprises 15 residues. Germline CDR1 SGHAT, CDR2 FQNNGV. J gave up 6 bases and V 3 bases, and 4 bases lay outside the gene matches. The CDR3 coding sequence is TGTGCCAGCAGCTTGGTACAGGGGGGTAATTCACCCCTCCACTTT. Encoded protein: CASSLVQGGNSPLHF.